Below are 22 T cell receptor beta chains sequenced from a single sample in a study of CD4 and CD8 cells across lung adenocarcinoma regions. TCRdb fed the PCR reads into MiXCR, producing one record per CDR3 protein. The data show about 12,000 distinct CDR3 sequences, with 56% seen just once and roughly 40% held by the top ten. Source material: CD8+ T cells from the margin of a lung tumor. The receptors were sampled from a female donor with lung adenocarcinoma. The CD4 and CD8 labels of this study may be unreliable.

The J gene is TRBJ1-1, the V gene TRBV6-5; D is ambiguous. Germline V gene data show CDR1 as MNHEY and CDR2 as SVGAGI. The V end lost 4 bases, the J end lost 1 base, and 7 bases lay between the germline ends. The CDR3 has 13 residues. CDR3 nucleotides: TGTGCCAGCAGTTCGCCAGGGAACACTGAAGCTTTCTTT. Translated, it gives CASSSPGNTEAFF.

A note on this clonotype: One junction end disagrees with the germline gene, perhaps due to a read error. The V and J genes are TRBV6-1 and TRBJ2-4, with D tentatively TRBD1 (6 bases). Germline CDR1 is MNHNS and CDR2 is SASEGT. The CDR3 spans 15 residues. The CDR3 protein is CAGGQGLLAKNTQYF. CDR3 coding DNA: TGTGCCGGCGGGCAGGGGCTGTTAGCCAAAAACACTCAGTACTTC.

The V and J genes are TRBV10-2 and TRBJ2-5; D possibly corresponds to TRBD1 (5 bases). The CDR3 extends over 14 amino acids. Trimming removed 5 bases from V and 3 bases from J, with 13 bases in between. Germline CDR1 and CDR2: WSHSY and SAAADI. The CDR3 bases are TGCGCCAGCAGTAATTGGGGCAGGGAAGAGACCCAGTACTTC. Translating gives CASSNWGREETQYF.

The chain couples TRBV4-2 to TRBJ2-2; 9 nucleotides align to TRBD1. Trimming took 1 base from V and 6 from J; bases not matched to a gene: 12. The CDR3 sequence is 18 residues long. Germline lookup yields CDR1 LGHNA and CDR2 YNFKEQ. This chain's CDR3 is CASSQVGARTGEPGELFF. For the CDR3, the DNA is TGTGCCAGCAGCCAAGTTGGTGCCCGGACAGGGGAGCCCGGGGAGCTGTTTTTT.

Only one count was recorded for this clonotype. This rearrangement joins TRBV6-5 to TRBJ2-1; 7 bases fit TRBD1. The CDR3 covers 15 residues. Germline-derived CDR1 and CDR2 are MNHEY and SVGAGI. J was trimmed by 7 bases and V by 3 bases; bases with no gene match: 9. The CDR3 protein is CASSYTGTAPNEQFF. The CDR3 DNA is TGTGCCAGCAGTTATACCGGGACAGCCCCTAATGAGCAGTTCTTC.

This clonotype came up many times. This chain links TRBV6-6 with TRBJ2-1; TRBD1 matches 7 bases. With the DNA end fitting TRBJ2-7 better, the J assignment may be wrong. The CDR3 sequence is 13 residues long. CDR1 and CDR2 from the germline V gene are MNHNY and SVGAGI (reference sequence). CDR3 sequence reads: CASSRDSQYEQYF. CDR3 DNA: TGTGCCAGCAGCCGGGACAGTCAATACGAGCAGTACTTC.

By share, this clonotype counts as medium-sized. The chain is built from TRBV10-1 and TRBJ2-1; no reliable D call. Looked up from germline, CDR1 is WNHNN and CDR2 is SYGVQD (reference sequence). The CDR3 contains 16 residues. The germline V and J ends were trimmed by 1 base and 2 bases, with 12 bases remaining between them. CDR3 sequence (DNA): TGCGCCAGCAGTGAGTATCGGGCAACCCCCTACAATGAGCAGTTCTTC. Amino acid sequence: CASSEYRATPYNEQFF.

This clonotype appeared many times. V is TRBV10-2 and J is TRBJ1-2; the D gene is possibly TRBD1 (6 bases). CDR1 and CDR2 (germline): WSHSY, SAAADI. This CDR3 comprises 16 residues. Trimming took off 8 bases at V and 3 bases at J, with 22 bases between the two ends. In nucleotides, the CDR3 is TGCGCCAGCCGCTCTTATCGACAGGCCGATTACTATGGCTACACCTTC. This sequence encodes CASRSYRQADYYGYTF.

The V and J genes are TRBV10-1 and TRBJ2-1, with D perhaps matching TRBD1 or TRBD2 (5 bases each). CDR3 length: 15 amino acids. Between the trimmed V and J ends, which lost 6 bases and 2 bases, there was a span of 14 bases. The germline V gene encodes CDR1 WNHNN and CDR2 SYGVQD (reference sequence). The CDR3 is CASSAGGATYNEQFF. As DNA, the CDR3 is TGCGCCAGCAGCGCGGGTGGGGCCACCTACAATGAGCAGTTCTTC.

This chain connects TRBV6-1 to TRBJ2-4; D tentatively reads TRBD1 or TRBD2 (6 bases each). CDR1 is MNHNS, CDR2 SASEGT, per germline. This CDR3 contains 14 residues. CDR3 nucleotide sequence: TGTGCGAGGCACGGGGGCCGTGACCAAGAGATTCAGTACTTC. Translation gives CARHGGRDQEIQYF.

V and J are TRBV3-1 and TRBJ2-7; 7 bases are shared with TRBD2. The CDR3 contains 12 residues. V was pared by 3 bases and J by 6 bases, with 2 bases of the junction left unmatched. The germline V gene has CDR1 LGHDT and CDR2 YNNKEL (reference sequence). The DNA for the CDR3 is TGTGCCAGCAGCCAGACTAGCTTCGAGCAGTACTTC. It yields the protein CASSQTSFEQYF.

The CDR3: CASSPEPTVGYGYTF. The CDR3 coding sequence is TGTGCCAGCAGCCCAGAACCGACGGTGGGCTATGGCTACACCTTC. The V and J genes are TRBV4-2 and TRBJ1-2; no clear D. The V gene's germline CDR1 is LGHNA and CDR2 YNFKEQ. The CDR3 is made up of 15 amino acids. V gave up 4 bases and J gave up 4 bases, with 16 bases separating them.

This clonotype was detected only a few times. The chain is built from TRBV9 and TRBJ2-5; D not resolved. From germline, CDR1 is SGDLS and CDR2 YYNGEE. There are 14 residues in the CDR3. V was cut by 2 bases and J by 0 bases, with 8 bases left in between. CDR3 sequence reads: CASSVNPDQETQYF. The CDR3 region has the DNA TGTGCCAGCAGCGTCAATCCCGACCAAGAGACCCAGTACTTC.

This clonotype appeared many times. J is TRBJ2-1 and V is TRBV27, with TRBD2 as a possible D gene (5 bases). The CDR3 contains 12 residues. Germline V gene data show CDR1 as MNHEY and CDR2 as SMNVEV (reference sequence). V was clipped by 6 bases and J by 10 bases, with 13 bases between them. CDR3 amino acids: CASSPGSWEQFF. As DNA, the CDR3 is TGTGCCAGCAGCCCGGGAAGTTGGGAGCAGTTCTTC.

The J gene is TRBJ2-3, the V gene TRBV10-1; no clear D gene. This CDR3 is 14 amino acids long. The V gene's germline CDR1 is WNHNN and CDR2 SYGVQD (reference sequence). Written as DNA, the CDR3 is TGCGCGGGCAGTGGGGTAACTAGCACAGATACGCAGTATTTT. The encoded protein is CAGSGVTSTDTQYF.

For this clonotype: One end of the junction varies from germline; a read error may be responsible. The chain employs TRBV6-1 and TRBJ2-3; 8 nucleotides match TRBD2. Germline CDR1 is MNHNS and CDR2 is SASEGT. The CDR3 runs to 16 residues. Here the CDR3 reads CASRASGHPTTDTQYF. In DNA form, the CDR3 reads TGTGCCAGCAGGGCTAGCGGGCACCCAACCACAGATACCCAGTATTTT.

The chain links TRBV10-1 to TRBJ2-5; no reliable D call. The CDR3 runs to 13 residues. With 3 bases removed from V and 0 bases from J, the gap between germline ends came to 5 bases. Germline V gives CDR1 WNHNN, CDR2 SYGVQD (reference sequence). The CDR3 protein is CASSDQYQETQYF. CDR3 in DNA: TGCGCCAGCAGTGACCAGTACCAAGAGACCCAGTACTTC.

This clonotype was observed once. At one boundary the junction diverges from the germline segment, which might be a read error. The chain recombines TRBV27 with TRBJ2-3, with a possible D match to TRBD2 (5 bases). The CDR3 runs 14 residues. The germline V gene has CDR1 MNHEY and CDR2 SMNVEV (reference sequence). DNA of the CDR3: TGTGCGGGGAGCGTGGGCGGGTTCCCAGAGACCCAGTATTTC. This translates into CAGSVGGFPETQYF.

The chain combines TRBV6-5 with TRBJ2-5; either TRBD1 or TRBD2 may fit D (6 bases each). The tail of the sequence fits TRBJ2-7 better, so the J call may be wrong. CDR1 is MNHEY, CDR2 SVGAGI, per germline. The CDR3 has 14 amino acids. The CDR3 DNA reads TGTGCCAGCAGTTACAGGGGGGATACCTACGAGCAGTACTTC. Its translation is CASSYRGDTYEQYF.

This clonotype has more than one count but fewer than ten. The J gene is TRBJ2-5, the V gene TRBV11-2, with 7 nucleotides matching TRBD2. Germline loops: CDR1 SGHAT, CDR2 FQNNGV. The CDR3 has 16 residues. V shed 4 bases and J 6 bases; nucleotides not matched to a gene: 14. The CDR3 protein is CASSSGGGEAGKTQYF. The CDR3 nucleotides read TGTGCCAGCAGCTCTGGGGGGGGAGAGGCTGGCAAGACCCAGTACTTC.

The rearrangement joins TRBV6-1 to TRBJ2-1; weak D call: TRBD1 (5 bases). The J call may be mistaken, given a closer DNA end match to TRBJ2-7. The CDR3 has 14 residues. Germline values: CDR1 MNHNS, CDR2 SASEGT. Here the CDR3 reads CASSVTGARDEQYF. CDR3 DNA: TGTGCCAGCAGTGTTACTGGGGCTCGGGACGAGCAGTACTTC.

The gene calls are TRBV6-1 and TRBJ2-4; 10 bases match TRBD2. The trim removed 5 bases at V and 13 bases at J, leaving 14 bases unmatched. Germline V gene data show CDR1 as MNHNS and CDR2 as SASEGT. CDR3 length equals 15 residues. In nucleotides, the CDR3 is TGTGCCAGCAGTCCGAGCGGGGGGGGCCCAAACACGCAGTACTTC. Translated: CASSPSGGGPNTQYF.